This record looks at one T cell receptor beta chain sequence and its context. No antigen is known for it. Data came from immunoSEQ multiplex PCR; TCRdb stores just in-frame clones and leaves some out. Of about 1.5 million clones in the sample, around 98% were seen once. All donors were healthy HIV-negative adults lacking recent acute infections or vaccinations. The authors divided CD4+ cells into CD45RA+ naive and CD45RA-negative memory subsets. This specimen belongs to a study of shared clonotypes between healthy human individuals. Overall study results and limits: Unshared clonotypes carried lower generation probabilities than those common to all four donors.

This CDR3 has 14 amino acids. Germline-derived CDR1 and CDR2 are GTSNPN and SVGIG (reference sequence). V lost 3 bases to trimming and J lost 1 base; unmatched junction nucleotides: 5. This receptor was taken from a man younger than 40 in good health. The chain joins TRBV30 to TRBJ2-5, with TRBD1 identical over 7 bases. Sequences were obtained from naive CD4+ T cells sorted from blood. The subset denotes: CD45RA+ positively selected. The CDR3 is CAWRKWDSQETQYF. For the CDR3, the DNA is TGTGCCTGGAGAAAGTGGGACAGCCAAGAGACCCAGTACTTC.